A single TCR beta chain is shown here with its context. The CDR3 is made up of 11 amino acids. Trimming shortened V by 6 bases and J by 9 bases, and 11 bases separated the two germline ends. The data originate from a study of T cell responses to AZD1222 COVID-19 vaccine. Produced via immunoSEQ multiplex PCR; TCRdb's table is partial and in-frame only. Of about 130,000 clones listed, 91% are singletons. This chain links TRBV12-3 or TRBV12-4 with TRBJ1-2; no firm D call. The specimen comprised peripheral blood, sampled on day 0 of AZD1222 vaccination. This receptor was identified in an adult in good health. The CDR3 nucleotides read TGTGCCAGCAGCCTGGGGTTGAGCTACACCTTC. Protein product: CASSLGLSYTF.